The 32 T cell receptor beta chains given below trace back to one sample, sequenced in a study of shared clonotypes between healthy human individuals. Method: immunoSEQ multiplex PCR; TCRdb's copy keeps in-frame clones and lacks some. Of roughly 1,500,000 clones listed, 95% to 99% are singletons. The specimen sequenced was naive CD4+ T cells sorted from blood. Noted subset: CD45RA+ positively selected. The receptors come from a man aged 25 to 40 in good health.

The CDR3: CASSSGTGVDEQYF. The CDR3, as DNA: TGCGCCAGCAGCTCCGGGACAGGGGTCGACGAGCAGTACTTC. The J gene is TRBJ2-7, the V gene TRBV5-1, with TRBD1 identical over 10 bases. Germline V gene lookup returns CDR1 SGHRS and CDR2 YFSETQ. Unmatched junction bases numbered 5, after V lost 3 bases and J lost 5 bases. There are 14 residues in the CDR3.

For this clone: This specimen includes other DNA sequences encoding the same CDR3. This chain joins TRBV9 and TRBJ2-1; D is unresolved. The CDR3 runs 15 residues. Deletions cut 0 bases from V and 5 bases from J, with 12 bases between. Germline-derived CDR1 and CDR2 are SGDLS and YYNGEE. CDR3 sequence: CASSVGRLPHNEQFF. The CDR3 DNA reads TGTGCCAGCAGCGTAGGTCGCCTACCTCACAATGAGCAGTTCTTC.

Comment on this clone: Distinct nucleotide sequences in the sample also encode this CDR3. V is TRBV18 and J is TRBJ1-4, with TRBD1 matching 7 bases. Unmatched junction bases numbered 2, after V lost 4 bases and J lost 0 bases. The CDR3 loop spans 15 amino acids. In germline, CDR1 is KGHSH, CDR2 LQKENI. CDR3 DNA: TGTGCCAGCTCACGAACAGGGGCAACTAATGAAAAACTGTTTTTT. This codes for CASSRTGATNEKLFF.

J is TRBJ2-2 and V is TRBV7-2; 10 nucleotides match TRBD2. CDR1 SGHTA and CDR2 FQGNSA come from the germline V gene. CDR3 length: 17 residues. Trimming at V came to 1 base and at J to 10 bases, leaving 12 bases not matched to a gene. The CDR3 DNA sequence: TGTGCCAGCAGCTTAGGGGCTAGCGGGGGTGGTCGGGAGGAGCTGTTTTTT. Its protein is CASSLGASGGGREELFF. The full variable domain, with the rest looked up from reference TRBV7-2 and TRBJ2-2, is GAGVSQSPSNKVTEKGKDVELRCDPISGHTALYWYRQSLGQGLEFLIYFQGNSAPDKSGLPSDRFSAERTGGSVSTLTIQRTQQEDSAVYLCASSLGASGGGREELFFGEGSRLTVL.

The chain employs TRBV11-2 and TRBJ2-7; D uncertain. Germline values: CDR1 SGHAT, CDR2 FQNNGV. This CDR3 is built from 13 residues. The V end was cut by 8 bases, the J end by 2 bases, with 13 bases between. The CDR3 sequence: CASGLATAYEQYF. CDR3 in DNA: TGTGCCAGCGGCCTGGCAACAGCCTACGAGCAGTACTTC.

The CDR3 here is CASSLVILAGQETQYF. The CDR3 DNA reads as TGTGCCAGCAGCTTAGTAATACTAGCGGGTCAAGAGACCCAGTACTTC. This chain links TRBV7-9 with TRBJ2-5, with 9 bases lining up with TRBD2. Per the germline V gene, CDR1 is SEHNR and CDR2 is FQNEAQ (reference sequence). The CDR3 has 16 residues. The V segment lost 1 base and the J segment 2 bases; nucleotides outside the gene matches: 5.

As concerns this clone: A junction boundary mismatches the germline segment, possibly from a read error. The V gene is TRBV7-7, the J gene TRBJ2-7; TRBD1 is a possible D gene (5 bases). Germline CDR1 is SSHAT and CDR2 is FNYEAQ (reference sequence). This CDR3 region has 15 residues. The CDR3 spells CASSLAVGRAYEQYF. The DNA of the CDR3 is TGTGCTAGCAGCTTAGCAGTCGGCAGGGCCTACGAGCAGTACTTC.

The V and J genes are TRBV28 and TRBJ1-1; no clear D gene. This CDR3 contains 14 residues. Per the germline V gene, CDR1 is MDHEN and CDR2 is SYDVKM. With 7 bases removed from V and 4 bases from J, the gap between germline ends came to 16 bases. The CDR3 region is CASTPSVVSTEAFF. For the CDR3, the DNA is TGTGCCAGCACCCCGTCAGTGGTCTCCACTGAAGCTTTCTTT.

V is TRBV5-1 and J is TRBJ2-5; possible D gene TRBD2, 6 bases. Germline V gene lookup returns CDR1 SGHRS and CDR2 YFSETQ. V lost 7 bases to trimming and J lost 2 bases, with 12 bases between them. The CDR3 is 13 amino acids. The CDR3 DNA follows: TGCGCCAGCGGCCGGGACTCGCAAGAGACCCAGTACTTC. Its translation is CASGRDSQETQYF.

The chain uses TRBV29-1 and TRBJ2-3; 7 bases fit TRBD1. The V gene's germline CDR1 is SQVTM and CDR2 ANQGSEA. This CDR3 region has 13 residues. The trim removed 6 bases at V and 2 bases at J, leaving 5 bases unmatched. CDR3 protein: CSVLTGTTDTQYF. The CDR3 coding sequence is TGCAGCGTCTTGACAGGGACCACAGATACGCAGTATTTT.

The J gene is TRBJ2-7, the V gene TRBV29-1, with 10 bases identical to TRBD1. CDR3 length: 14 amino acids. Germline V gene data show CDR1 as SQVTM and CDR2 as ANQGSEA. V was pared by 4 bases and J by 2 bases, with 5 bases of the junction left unmatched. CDR3 DNA sequence: TGCAGCGTTGCCCCGGGACAGGGGACCTACGAGCAGTACTTC. This codes for CSVAPGQGTYEQYF.

This chain links TRBV5-3 with TRBJ1-5; 9 positions match TRBD1. TRBV5-3 is classed as an ORF, of uncertain function. The CDR3 is 16 residues long. The trim removed 4 bases at V and 4 bases at J, leaving 9 bases unmatched. CDR3 amino acids: CARSRDRADINQPQHF. Here the CDR3 DNA reads TGTGCCAGAAGCCGGGACAGGGCGGACATTAATCAGCCCCAGCATTTT.

The chain employs TRBV5-6 and TRBJ2-7, with 10 bases matching TRBD1. CDR3 length: 19 residues. The V gene end was trimmed by 1 base and the J gene end by 0 bases; junction bases not matched to a gene: 13. Germline CDR1 SGHDT, CDR2 YYEEEE. The CDR3 region is CASSLRPGQGSLISYEQYF. In nucleotides, the CDR3 is TGTGCCAGCAGCTTGAGGCCGGGACAGGGGTCGCTGATCTCCTACGAGCAGTACTTC.

V usage is TRBV5-1 and J usage is TRBJ2-3; the match to TRBD2 covers 11 bases. The trim removed 4 bases at V and 4 bases at J, leaving 8 bases unmatched. Per the germline V gene, CDR1 is SGHRS and CDR2 is YFSETQ. CDR3 length equals 16 residues. DNA for the CDR3: TGCGCCAGCAGCGGACTAGCGGGCCTCCGGGCAGATACGCAGTATTTT. Translation gives CASSGLAGLRADTQYF. Together with reference TRBV5-1 and TRBJ2-3, the CDR3 gives the full variable domain: KAGVTQTPRYLIKTRGQQVTLSCSPISGHRSVSWYQQTPGQGLQFLFEYFSETQRNKGNFPGRFSGRQFSNSRSEMNVSTLELGDSALYLCASSGLAGLRADTQYFGPGTRLTVL.

The chain links TRBV11-2 to TRBJ2-7, with a weak D call TRBD1 (6 bases). Per the germline V gene, CDR1 is SGHAT and CDR2 is FQNNGV. The CDR3 totals 14 residues. Trimming cost V 5 bases and J 3 bases, with 14 bases left between them. CDR3 residues: CASSVSDSYYEQYF. CDR3 in DNA: TGTGCCAGCAGCGTTTCGGACAGCTACTACGAGCAGTACTTC.

The chain has TRBV5-1 and TRBJ2-7; TRBD2 matches at 12 bases. Germline V gene lookup returns CDR1 SGHRS and CDR2 YFSETQ. The CDR3 spans 19 residues. Germline trimming cut 0 bases from V and 2 bases from J; bases unmatched to any gene: 12. DNA of the CDR3: TGCGCCAGCAGCTTGGCCCTAGCGGGAGGGCCGCGCTACCCCTACGAGCAGTACTTC. It yields the protein CASSLALAGGPRYPYEQYF. Together with reference TRBV5-1 and TRBJ2-7, the CDR3 gives the full variable domain: KAGVTQTPRYLIKTRGQQVTLSCSPISGHRSVSWYQQTPGQGLQFLFEYFSETQRNKGNFPGRFSGRQFSNSRSEMNVSTLELGDSALYLCASSLALAGGPRYPYEQYFGPGTRLTVT.

The chain's CDR3 is CASSPIGNVNEQFF. In DNA, the CDR3 is TGTGCCAGCAGCCCCATAGGCAACGTCAATGAGCAGTTCTTC. The chain recombines TRBV11-3 with TRBJ2-1, with D uncertain. CDR1 is SGHNT, CDR2 YENEEA, per germline. V lost 5 bases and J lost 6, with 14 bases in between. This CDR3 region has 14 residues.

For this clone: Mismatch with germline at one junction end may stem from a read error. The chain recombines TRBV6-1 with TRBJ2-7, with 8 positions matching TRBD1. CDR3 length: 12 residues. Germline-derived CDR1 and CDR2 are MNHNS and SASEGT. Here the CDR3 reads CASSEIGPGQEF. The CDR3 DNA is TGTGCCAGCAGTGAAATTGGTCCGGGACAGGAGTTC.

Notes on this clone: Other DNA sequences in the same sample also yield this CDR3. The J gene is TRBJ2-3, the V gene TRBV7-2; D not certain. The germline gives CDR1 SGHTA, CDR2 FQGNSA. The CDR3 extends over 12 amino acids. V lost 5 bases, J lost 3 bases, and 6 bases lay in between. The CDR3 reads CASSRPTDTQYF. The CDR3 DNA sequence: TGTGCCAGCAGCCGACCTACAGATACGCAGTATTTT. The full variable domain, with the rest looked up from reference TRBV7-2 and TRBJ2-3, is GAGVSQSPSNKVTEKGKDVELRCDPISGHTALYWYRQSLGQGLEFLIYFQGNSAPDKSGLPSDRFSAERTGGSVSTLTIQRTQQEDSAVYLCASSRPTDTQYFGPGTRLTVL.

For the CDR3, the DNA is TGTGCCAGCAGCCCTAGCGGGAGATGGGGCGAGCAGTACTTC. As protein: CASSPSGRWGEQYF. The chain has TRBV7-2 and TRBJ2-7; 10 bases line up with TRBD2. After removal of 5 bases from V and 6 bases from J, the junction contained 7 bases not matched to a gene. Germline V gives CDR1 SGHTA, CDR2 FQGNSA. The CDR3 length is 14 residues.

The V call is TRBV11-2, the J call TRBJ2-3; TRBD1 matches 8 bases. The V gene's germline CDR1 is SGHAT and CDR2 FQNNGV. The CDR3 length is 15 residues. The V gene end was trimmed by 3 bases and the J gene end by 4 bases; junction bases not matched to a gene: 6. CDR3 nucleotides: TGTGCCAGCAGCTTTCAGGGGGCGCGGTCAGATACGCAGTATTTT. Protein sequence: CASSFQGARSDTQYF.

J is TRBJ2-1 and V is TRBV6-5; D is unresolved. V was cut by 8 bases and J by 8 bases, with 13 bases left in between. There are 12 residues in the CDR3. Germline V gene data show CDR1 as MNHEY and CDR2 as SVGAGI. For the CDR3, the DNA is TGTGCCAGCCGAACGACCTGGGATGAGCAGTTCTTC. Its translation: CASRTTWDEQFF.

In this sample, this clone turned up once. The chain links TRBV7-2 to TRBJ1-3; D not resolved. CDR3 length equals 16 residues. In germline, CDR1 is SGHTA, CDR2 FQGNSA. V was clipped by 2 bases and J by 4 bases, with 15 bases between them. Here the CDR3 DNA reads TGTGCCAGCAGCTTAAGGGCCCCTCGAGTCGGAAACACCATATATTTT. Translated: CASSLRAPRVGNTIYF.

The chain joins TRBV5-1 to TRBJ2-2; 7 bases line up with TRBD1. V shed 2 bases, J shed 0 bases, and the junction held 7 bases outside the gene matches. CDR1 and CDR2 (germline): SGHRS, YFSETQ. The CDR3 length is 17 residues. In nucleotides, the CDR3 is TGCGCCAGCAGCTTCTTTAGGACAGGCCCGAACACCGGGGAGCTGTTTTTT. Translation gives CASSFFRTGPNTGELFF.

The chain carries TRBV28 and TRBJ1-1; TRBD1 might be the D (6 bases). This CDR3 has 13 amino acids. V lost 3 bases, J lost 4 bases, and 9 bases lay in between. Germline V CDR1 and CDR2: MDHEN, SYDVKM. The CDR3 here is CASSLSGATEAFF. The CDR3, as DNA: TGTGCCAGCAGTTTGTCGGGGGCCACTGAAGCTTTCTTT.

The CDR3 region has the DNA TGCAGTGCTAGATCTACCCAGCATTTT. Amino acids: CSARSTQHF. The chain uses TRBV20-1 and TRBJ1-5; D unresolved. V lost 2 bases and J lost 11, with 4 bases in between. The CDR3 contains 9 residues. The germline CDR1 and CDR2 sequences are DFQATT and SNEGSKA (reference sequence).

V usage is TRBV7-8 and J usage is TRBJ2-7, with TRBD1 matching over 11 bases. The CDR3 has 16 amino acids. Trimming removed 5 bases from V and 0 bases from J; junction bases left unmatched: 6. Per the germline V gene, CDR1 is SGHVS and CDR2 is FQNEAQ. The CDR3 loop is CASSLRDRGYSYEQYF. CDR3 nucleotides: TGTGCCAGCAGCCTCCGGGACAGGGGGTACTCCTACGAGCAGTACTTC.

V and J are TRBV7-3 and TRBJ2-7; 7 positions agree with TRBD1. The CDR3 is 12 amino acids. The V and J ends lost 5 bases and 6 bases, in that order; junction bases with no gene match: 4. Germline-derived CDR1 and CDR2 are SGHTA and FQGTGA. CDR3 protein: CASSRGQTEQYF. CDR3 nucleotides: TGTGCCAGCAGCCGGGGACAGACCGAGCAGTACTTC.

This sequence joins TRBV9 and TRBJ2-7; TRBD2 matches 9 bases. CDR1 and CDR2 from the germline V gene are SGDLS and YYNGEE. Germline trimming cut 0 bases from V and 1 base from J; bases unmatched to any gene: 5. The CDR3 extends over 16 amino acids. The CDR3 loop is CASSVGSSGTSYEQYF. Here the CDR3 DNA reads TGTGCCAGCAGCGTAGGGTCTAGCGGGACATCCTACGAGCAGTACTTC. Complete variable domain (other parts from reference TRBV9 and TRBJ2-7): DSGVTQTPKHLITATGQRVTLRCSPRSGDLSVYWYQQSLDQGLQFLIQYYNGEERAKGNILERFSAQQFPDLHSELNLSSLELGDSALYFCASSVGSSGTSYEQYFGPGTRLTVT.

This chain links TRBV18 with TRBJ2-6, with no clear D. Looked up from germline, CDR1 is KGHSH and CDR2 is LQKENI. The V and J ends lost 1 base and 3 bases respectively, with 13 bases between them. The CDR3 totals 17 residues. CDR3 protein: CASSPLGQAFGANVLTF. In DNA, the CDR3 is TGTGCCAGCTCACCACTTGGGCAGGCCTTTGGGGCCAACGTCCTGACTTTC.

The J gene is TRBJ2-1, the V gene TRBV5-8; TRBD2 aligns across 14 bases. CDR3 length: 17 amino acids. Trimming cost V 0 bases and J 15 bases; bases outside gene matches: 14. The V gene's germline CDR1 is SGHTS and CDR2 YDEGEE. This chain's CDR3 is CASSLEIMGTSGSVRFF. The CDR3 nucleotides read TGTGCCAGCAGCTTGGAGATTATGGGGACTAGCGGGAGTGTGCGGTTCTTC.

This sequence joins TRBV5-1 and TRBJ2-7, with D possibly being TRBD2 (5 bases). V shed 0 bases and J shed 3 bases, with 10 bases lying between them. The CDR3 has 14 residues. Germline lookup yields CDR1 SGHRS and CDR2 YFSETQ. CDR3 in DNA: TGCGCCAGCAGCTTGGTGCGGGTTAACTACGAGCAGTACTTC. Amino acids: CASSLVRVNYEQYF.